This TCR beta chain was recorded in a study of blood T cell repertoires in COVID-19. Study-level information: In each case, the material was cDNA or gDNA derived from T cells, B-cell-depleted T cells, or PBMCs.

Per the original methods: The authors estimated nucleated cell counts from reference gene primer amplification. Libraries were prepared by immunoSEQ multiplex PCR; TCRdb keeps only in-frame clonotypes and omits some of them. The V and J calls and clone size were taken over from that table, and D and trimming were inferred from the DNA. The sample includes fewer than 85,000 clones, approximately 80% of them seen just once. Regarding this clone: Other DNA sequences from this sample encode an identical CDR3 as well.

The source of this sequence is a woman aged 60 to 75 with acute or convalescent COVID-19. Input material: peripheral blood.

The CDR3 DNA is TGCGCCAGCAGCTTTTTGGGCGGGGGGCCCTCCTCCTACGAGCAGTACTTC. This gives the protein CASSFLGGGPSSYEQYF. The chain couples TRBV5-1 to TRBJ2-7; 8 nucleotides agree with TRBD2. Germline V gives CDR1 SGHRS, CDR2 YFSETQ. The CDR3 covers 17 residues. The junction had 10 bases not matched to a gene; V was cut back by 2 bases and J by 0 bases.